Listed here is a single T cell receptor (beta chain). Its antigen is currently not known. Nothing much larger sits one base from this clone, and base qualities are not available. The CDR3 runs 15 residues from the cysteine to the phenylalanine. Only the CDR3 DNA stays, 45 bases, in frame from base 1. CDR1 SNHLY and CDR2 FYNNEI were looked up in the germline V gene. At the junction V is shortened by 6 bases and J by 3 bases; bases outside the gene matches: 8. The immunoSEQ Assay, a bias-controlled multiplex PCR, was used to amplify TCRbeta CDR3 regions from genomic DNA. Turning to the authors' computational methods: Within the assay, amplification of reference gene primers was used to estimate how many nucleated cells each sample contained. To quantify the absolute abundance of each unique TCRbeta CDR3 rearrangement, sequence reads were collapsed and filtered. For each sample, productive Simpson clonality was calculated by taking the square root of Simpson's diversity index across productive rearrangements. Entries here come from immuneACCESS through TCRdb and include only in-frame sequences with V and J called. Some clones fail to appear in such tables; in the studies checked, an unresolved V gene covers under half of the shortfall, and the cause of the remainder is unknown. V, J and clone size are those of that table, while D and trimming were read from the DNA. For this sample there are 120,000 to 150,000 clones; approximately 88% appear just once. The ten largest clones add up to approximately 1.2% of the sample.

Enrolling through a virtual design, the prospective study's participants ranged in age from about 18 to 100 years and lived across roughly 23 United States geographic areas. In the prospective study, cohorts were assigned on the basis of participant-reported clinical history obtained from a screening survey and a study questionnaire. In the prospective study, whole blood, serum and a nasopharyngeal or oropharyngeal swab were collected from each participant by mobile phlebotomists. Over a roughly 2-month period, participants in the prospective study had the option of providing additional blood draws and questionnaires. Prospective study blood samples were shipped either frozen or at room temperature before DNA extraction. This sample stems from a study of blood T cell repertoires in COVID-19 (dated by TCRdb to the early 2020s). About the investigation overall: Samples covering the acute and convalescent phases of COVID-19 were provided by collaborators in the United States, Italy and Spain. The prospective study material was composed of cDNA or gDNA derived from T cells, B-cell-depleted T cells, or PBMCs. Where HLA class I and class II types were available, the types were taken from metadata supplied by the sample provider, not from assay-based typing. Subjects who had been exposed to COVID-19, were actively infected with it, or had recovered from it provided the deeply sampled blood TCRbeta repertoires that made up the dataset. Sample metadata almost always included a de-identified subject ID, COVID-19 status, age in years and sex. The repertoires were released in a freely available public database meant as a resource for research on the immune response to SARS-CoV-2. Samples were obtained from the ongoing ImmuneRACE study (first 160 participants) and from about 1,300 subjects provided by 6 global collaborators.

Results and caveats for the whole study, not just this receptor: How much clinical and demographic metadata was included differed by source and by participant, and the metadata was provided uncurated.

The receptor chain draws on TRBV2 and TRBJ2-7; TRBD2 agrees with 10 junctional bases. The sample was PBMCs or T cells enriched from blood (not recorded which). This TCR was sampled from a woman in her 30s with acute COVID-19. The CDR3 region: CASSTSGMGDYEQYF. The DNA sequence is TGTGCCAGCAGCACTAGCGGGATGGGGGACTACGAGCAGTACTTC.